The 28 T cell receptor beta chains in this list originate from one sample, sequenced in a study of Ad26.COV2.S vaccination and SARS-CoV-2 variants. Generated by immunoSEQ multiplex PCR, the TCRdb table keeps only in-frame clones and is missing some. The sample contains a few hundred thousand clones, roughly 90% of which appear only once. Sample treatment: 19 received Ad26.COV2.S at low or high dose, single or two shots; 5 received placebo; per-sample allocation not given. Specimens were obtained on day 63 following the first vaccine or placebo injection. The sequences come from peripheral blood, collected in a trial of Ad26.COV2.S vaccine versus placebo. These receptors originate from a person between 18 and 60 years old who received the Ad26.COV2.S COVID-19 vaccine or a placebo.

The V and J genes are TRBV19 and TRBJ1-1; D is unresolved. There are 14 residues in the CDR3. Trimming took 5 bases from V and 5 from J, leaving 15 bases between them. CDR1 LNHDA and CDR2 SQIVND come from the germline V gene (reference sequence). The CDR3 DNA is TGTGCCAGTAGTTTTAAAGAGAGGGAAACTGAAGCTTTCTTT. Translating it yields CASSFKERETEAFF.

This chain links TRBV5-1 with TRBJ2-3; 12 nucleotides line up with TRBD2. The CDR3 consists of 16 residues. In germline, CDR1 is SGHRS, CDR2 YFSETQ. V trimming: 4 bases; J trimming: 2 bases; junction bases outside the gene matches: 5. CDR3 protein: CASSVTSGGTTDTQYF. The CDR3 region has the DNA TGCGCCAGCAGCGTCACTAGCGGGGGGACCACAGATACGCAGTATTTT.

The chain combines TRBV5-8 with TRBJ2-1; 9 nucleotides match TRBD1. Germline loops: CDR1 SGHTS, CDR2 YDEGEE. J was trimmed by 2 bases and V by 0 bases; bases with no gene match: 3. The CDR3 has 16 amino acids. The CDR3 DNA sequence: TGTGCCAGCAGCTTGGGGGACAGGGTGCCCTACAATGAGCAGTTCTTC. It encodes CASSLGDRVPYNEQFF.

V usage is TRBV30 and J usage is TRBJ1-5; 7 bases line up with TRBD1. The CDR3 contains 13 residues. Per the germline V gene, CDR1 is GTSNPN and CDR2 is SVGIG (reference sequence). The V gene end was trimmed by 3 bases and the J gene end by 6 bases; junction bases not matched to a gene: 5. The CDR3 loop is CAWSGTESQPQHF. Written as DNA, the CDR3 is TGTGCCTGGAGCGGGACAGAAAGTCAGCCCCAGCATTTT.

The rearrangement links TRBV4-1 to TRBJ1-3; tentatively, D is TRBD1 (6 bases). CDR1 is MGHRA and CDR2 is YSYEKL in the germline V gene. V lost 2 bases and J 0 bases, leaving 14 bases between the germline ends. This CDR3 comprises 17 residues. CDR3 DNA sequence: TGCGCCAGCAGCCAACAAGGGGGACCGTCCTCTGGAAACACCATATATTTT. Translated, it gives CASSQQGGPSSGNTIYF.

The chain carries TRBV6-5 and TRBJ2-5, with D perhaps TRBD2 (6 bases). Trimming removed 5 bases from V and 5 bases from J, with 12 bases in between. Germline CDR1 and CDR2: MNHEY and SVGAGI. The CDR3 is 13 amino acids. As DNA, the CDR3 is TGTGCCAGCAGTACGGGAGTTCACGAGACCCAGTACTTC. Residues: CASSTGVHETQYF.

The V call is TRBV6-1, the J call TRBJ2-3; 8 bases fit TRBD2. Germline-derived CDR1 and CDR2 are MNHNS and SASEGT. V trimming: 0 bases; J trimming: 1 base; junction bases outside the gene matches: 3. The CDR3 contains 16 residues. The CDR3 reads CASSEALRGGTDTQYF. The CDR3 DNA follows: TGTGCCAGCAGTGAAGCGTTGCGGGGGGGCACAGATACGCAGTATTTT.

Notes on this clone: The same CDR3 can be traced to other DNA sequences in this sample. The rearrangement joins TRBV6-5 to TRBJ1-2; TRBD1 might be the D (5 bases). V was clipped by 2 bases and J by 4 bases, with 8 bases between them. Per germline, CDR1 MNHEY and CDR2 SVGAGI. The CDR3 totals 13 residues. CDR3 sequence reads: CASSYRQGYGYTF. The CDR3 DNA is TGTGCCAGCAGTTACAGGCAGGGCTATGGCTACACCTTC.

In this sample, this clone turned up a few times. The chain couples TRBV28 to TRBJ2-1; 11 nucleotides agree with TRBD1. V gave up 5 bases and J gave up 6 bases; unmatched junction bases: 6. Looked up from germline, CDR1 is MDHEN and CDR2 is SYDVKM. This CDR3 spans 15 amino acids. CDR3 region: CASSPGQGAINEQFF. In nucleotides, the CDR3 is TGTGCCAGCAGTCCCGGACAGGGGGCGATCAATGAGCAGTTCTTC.

The J gene is TRBJ2-7, the V gene TRBV5-6; 11 bases fit TRBD1. The J segment lost 5 bases and the V segment lost 3 bases, leaving 4 bases of the junction unmatched. Germline V CDR1 and CDR2: SGHDT, YYEEEE. This CDR3 comprises 14 residues. CDR3 residues: CASSSRDRGDEQYF. The CDR3 DNA reads as TGTGCCAGCAGCTCCCGGGACAGGGGGGACGAGCAGTACTTC.

The J gene is TRBJ2-2, the V gene TRBV19, with D maybe TRBD1 (5 bases). Deletions cut 3 bases from V and 6 bases from J, with 8 bases between. CDR1 is LNHDA and CDR2 is SQIVND in the germline V gene (reference sequence). The CDR3 totals 13 residues. The chain's CDR3 is CASSIQGPGELFF. For the CDR3, the DNA is TGTGCCAGTAGTATTCAGGGTCCCGGGGAGCTGTTTTTT.

This clone was seen a single time. The chain couples TRBV7-2 to TRBJ1-2; D is uncertain. The germline V and J ends were trimmed by 5 bases and 0 bases, with 13 bases remaining between them. Germline V gives CDR1 SGHTA, CDR2 FQGNSA. The CDR3 totals 15 residues. CDR3 coding DNA: TGTGCCAGCAGCCATAGGCTCGGAGCTAACTATGGCTACACCTTC. This sequence encodes CASSHRLGANYGYTF. Based on the CDR3 plus reference TRBV7-2 and TRBJ1-2, the full variable domain is GAGVSQSPSNKVTEKGKDVELRCDPISGHTALYWYRQSLGQGLEFLIYFQGNSAPDKSGLPSDRFSAERTGGSVSTLTIQRTQQEDSAVYLCASSHRLGANYGYTFGSGTRLTVV.

V usage is TRBV14 and J usage is TRBJ2-5; maybe TRBD1 (5 bases). Germline lookup yields CDR1 SGHDN and CDR2 FVKESK. The CDR3 loop spans 15 amino acids. V shed 2 bases and J shed 5 bases, with 15 bases lying between them. The CDR3 bases are TGTGCCAGCAGCCAACGACAGAGCCCAGGGGAGACCCAGTACTTC. It encodes CASSQRQSPGETQYF.

This clone turned up a few times. CDR3 DNA: TGTGCCAGCAGCTCTAACGGGGGCGTAAGCACAGATACGCAGTATTTT. This codes for CASSSNGGVSTDTQYF. The chain is built from TRBV7-9 and TRBJ2-3; either TRBD1 or TRBD2 may supply D (6 bases each). Trimming removed 4 bases at V and 0 bases at J, with 14 bases between. CDR3 size: 16 residues. Germline V gives CDR1 SEHNR, CDR2 FQNEAQ (reference sequence).

V and J are TRBV19 and TRBJ1-3, with D perhaps matching TRBD1 (5 bases). Germline CDR1 and CDR2: LNHDA and SQIVND (reference sequence). The length of the CDR3 is 17 residues. Trimming shortened V by 10 bases and J by 0 bases, and 22 bases separated the two germline ends. CDR3 region: CATSRMGPTSSGNTIYF. The CDR3, as DNA: TGTGCCACTTCCCGGATGGGGCCAACTTCCTCTGGAAACACCATATATTTT.

The genes are TRBV4-3 and TRBJ1-2; no clear D gene. The V end lost 2 bases, the J end lost 0 bases, and 16 bases lay between the germline ends. This CDR3 region has 17 residues. CDR1 is LGHNA, CDR2 YSLEER, per germline. Written as DNA, the CDR3 is TGCGCCAGCAGCCAAAGTTTATGGGATTTAGCTAACTATGGCTACACCTTC. It is translated as CASSQSLWDLANYGYTF.

The chain links TRBV27 to TRBJ1-3, with 9 bases aligning to TRBD1. Germline V gives CDR1 MNHEY, CDR2 SMNVEV (reference sequence). This CDR3 is built from 14 residues. J lost 4 bases, V lost 3 bases, and 1 base had no gene match. CDR3 in DNA: TGTGCCAGCAGTTTGACAGGGGGGGGAAACACCATATATTTT. As protein: CASSLTGGGNTIYF.

The V and J genes are TRBV9 and TRBJ2-2, with a possible D match to TRBD2 (7 bases). Germline V gene sequence: CDR1 SGDLS, CDR2 YYNGEE. Trimming removed 0 bases at V and 6 bases at J, with 15 bases between. The CDR3 runs to 16 residues. The CDR3 region has the DNA TGTGCCAGCAGCGTAGAGGGGGGGCTTAAAGCCGGGGAGCTGTTTTTT. Protein sequence: CASSVEGGLKAGELFF.

The gene calls are TRBV7-2 and TRBJ2-7; TRBD1 might be the D (5 bases). CDR1 SGHTA and CDR2 FQGNSA come from the germline V gene. V shed 1 base and J shed 2 bases, with 9 bases lying between them. The CDR3 is made up of 14 amino acids. The chain's CDR3 is CASSLDRPPYEQYF. The CDR3 DNA is TGTGCCAGCAGCTTAGACAGGCCCCCCTACGAGCAGTACTTC.

In this sample, this clone turned up a few times. The chain's CDR3 is CASSQVGGHGYGYTF. The CDR3 DNA sequence: TGCGCCAGCAGCCAAGTAGGGGGGCACGGCTATGGCTACACCTTC. The chain employs TRBV4-1 and TRBJ1-2; TRBD1 might be the D (6 bases). The CDR3 contains 15 residues. The V gene's germline CDR1 is MGHRA and CDR2 YSYEKL. Trimming took 1 base from V and 4 from J, leaving 13 bases between them.

The gene calls are TRBV5-1 and TRBJ2-7; 10 bases line up with TRBD2. This CDR3 spans 15 amino acids. Per germline, CDR1 SGHRS and CDR2 YFSETQ. Trimming at V came to 1 base and at J to 2 bases, leaving 3 bases not matched to a gene. The CDR3, as DNA: TGCGCCAGCAGCTTGACTAGCGGGGATCCCTACGAGCAGTACTTC. It translates to CASSLTSGDPYEQYF.

The rearrangement joins TRBV28 to TRBJ1-2; D possibly corresponds to TRBD1 (6 bases). CDR3 length: 14 residues. Trimming cost V 4 bases and J 6 bases, with 15 bases left between them. Germline CDR1 and CDR2: MDHEN and SYDVKM. As DNA, the CDR3 is TGTGCCAGCAGTTCAGTCAGGGGTTGGGATGGCTACACCTTC. It codes for CASSSVRGWDGYTF.

To note about this clone: Compared with germline, one end of the junction differs, possibly owing to a read error. This chain connects TRBV10-1 to TRBJ2-7; the D is unclear. There are 10 residues in the CDR3. Germline V CDR1 and CDR2: WNHNN, SYGVQD (reference sequence). For the CDR3, the DNA is TGCGCCACCCGAATAGGGCCCTCAGTCTTC. It codes for CATRIGPSVF.

The rearrangement links TRBV2 to TRBJ1-5, with D unclear. The CDR3 length is 16 residues. From germline, CDR1 is SNHLY and CDR2 FYNNEI. V lost 3 bases and J 3 bases, leaving 15 bases between the germline ends. The CDR3 reads CASSEVGRADNQPQHF. CDR3 in DNA: TGTGCCAGCAGTGAGGTGGGCAGAGCGGACAATCAGCCCCAGCATTTT.

The chain has TRBV11-2 and TRBJ1-5, with a possible D match to TRBD1 (5 bases). CDR3 size: 16 residues. Trimming left V 1 base short and J 0 bases short, with 10 bases between. Germline V gives CDR1 SGHAT, CDR2 FQNNGV. The DNA for the CDR3 is TGTGCCAGCAGCTTAGTTGGGGGGGATAGCAATCAGCCCCAGCATTTT. Translation gives CASSLVGGDSNQPQHF.

V and J are TRBV30 and TRBJ2-1; 9 bases match TRBD2. Looked up from germline, CDR1 is GTSNPN and CDR2 is SVGIG (reference sequence). This CDR3 has 12 amino acids. V trimming: 7 bases; J trimming: 8 bases; junction bases outside the gene matches: 6. CDR3 bases: TGTGCCTCTGGCGGGGGGGCCGATGAGCAGTTCTTC. It specifies CASGGGADEQFF. Together with reference TRBV30 and TRBJ2-1, the CDR3 gives the full variable domain: SQTIHQWPATLVQPVGSPLSLECTVEGTSNPNLYWYRQAAGRGLQLLFYSVGIGQISSEVPQNLSASRPQDRQFILSSKKLLLSDSGFYLCASGGGADEQFFGPGTRLTVL.

The chain carries TRBV6-1 and TRBJ2-3; no clear D. V lost 2 bases to trimming and J lost 8 bases, with 5 bases between them. The CDR3 runs 11 residues. Germline CDR1 is MNHNS and CDR2 is SASEGT. The CDR3 spells CASSEWGTQYF. The CDR3 DNA is TGTGCCAGCAGTGAATGGGGTACGCAGTATTTT.

The V and J genes are TRBV27 and TRBJ2-1, with a possible D match to TRBD1 (7 bases). Per the germline V gene, CDR1 is MNHEY and CDR2 is SMNVEV (reference sequence). This CDR3 region has 14 residues. Trimming removed 5 bases at V and 4 bases at J, with 12 bases between. The CDR3 coding sequence is TGTGCCAGCAGTCCGGAGGGGGCTTACAATGAGCAGTTCTTC. It codes for CASSPEGAYNEQFF.